The T cell receptor beta chain under discussion was sequenced for a study of T-cell memory formation after mild COVID-19. Each CDR3 protein is one row after TCRdb ran MiXCR on the 5' RACE reads. This sample has about 560,000 distinct CDR3 sequences, with about 22% found just once. Germline CDR1 and CDR2: SEHNR and FQNEAQ (reference sequence). V was shortened by 5 bases and J by 3 bases, with 10 bases between the two germline ends. The length of the CDR3 is 13 residues. This sequence originates from an adult woman who had mild COVID-19 (a few samples of this study predate the infection). Cell type and time point are not known. The rearrangement joins TRBV7-9 to TRBJ1-2; D unclear. Sequenced sample: PBMCs or a T cell subset sorted from them (not recorded which). The CDR3 DNA follows: TGTGCCAGCAGCCCCGCGACCGACTATGGCTACACCTTC. This encodes CASSPATDYGYTF.